Each of the 7 T cell receptor beta chains below was sequenced from the same sample in a study of T cell responses to AZD1222 COVID-19 vaccine. The protocol was immunoSEQ multiplex PCR, while the TCRdb copy is restricted to in-frame clones and leaves out a portion. The sample lists approximately 100,000 clones, 80% to 90% occurring once. The input for sequencing was peripheral blood, taken 28 days after the second AZD1222 dose. The source of these receptors is an adult who received the AZD1222 COVID-19 vaccine.

This rearrangement joins TRBV9 to TRBJ2-6; a possible D gene is TRBD2 (5 bases). Germline CDR1 reads SGDLS; CDR2 reads YYNGEE. This CDR3 comprises 15 residues. V gave up 4 bases and J gave up 4 bases, with 12 bases separating them. The CDR3 region has the DNA TGTGCCAGCAGCCCCGGGGTCGGCGGGGCCAACGTCCTGACTTTC. Its translation is CASSPGVGGANVLTF.

This chain connects TRBV19 to TRBJ2-1; 13 bases align to TRBD2. Trimming removed 3 bases from V and 7 bases from J; junction bases left unmatched: 12. Germline CDR1 reads LNHDA; CDR2 reads SQIVND (reference sequence). The CDR3 is made up of 18 amino acids. In DNA form, the CDR3 reads TGTGCCAGTAGTATCCCCTTTACTAGCGGGAGGGCCAAGAATGAGCAGTTCTTC. Translating gives CASSIPFTSGRAKNEQFF.

This clone is medium-sized. J is TRBJ1-1 and V is TRBV6-5; D gene unclear. V was cut by 0 bases and J by 2 bases, with 7 bases left in between. Germline CDR1 reads MNHEY; CDR2 reads SVGAGI. This CDR3 is 14 amino acids long. CDR3 region: CASSYSKSNTEAFF. DNA of the CDR3: TGTGCCAGCAGTTACTCGAAGTCAAACACTGAAGCTTTCTTT.

J is TRBJ1-2 and V is TRBV10-3; D unclear. CDR1 is ENHRY and CDR2 is SYGVKD in the germline V gene. This CDR3 is built from 13 residues. V lost 0 bases and J lost 2, with 4 bases in between. The chain's CDR3 is CAISESDNYGYTF. Written as DNA, the CDR3 is TGTGCCATCAGTGAGTCAGACAACTATGGCTACACCTTC.

The V gene is TRBV6-2 or TRBV6-3, the J gene TRBJ1-1, with D perhaps matching TRBD1 (5 bases). The CDR3 runs to 18 residues. The germline V and J ends were trimmed by 2 bases and 2 bases, with 21 bases remaining between them. Germline CDR1 MNHEY, CDR2 SVGEGT. The CDR3 coding sequence is TGTGCCAGCAGTTACCATATCAAGTCTGGGACGCTTAACACTGAAGCTTTCTTT. Translated: CASSYHIKSGTLNTEAFF.

The CDR3 DNA reads TGTGCCAGCAGGGGAGACACCTACGAGCAGTACTTC. Translated, it gives CASRGDTYEQYF. The rearrangement links TRBV11-3 to TRBJ2-7; tentative D call: TRBD2 (5 bases). Trimming took 6 bases from V and 2 from J, leaving 8 bases between them. The V gene's germline CDR1 is SGHNT and CDR2 YENEEA. There are 12 residues in the CDR3.

The chain has TRBV28 and TRBJ2-7; the D is unclear. CDR1 and CDR2 (germline): MDHEN, SYDVKM. This CDR3 is built from 13 residues. Trimming pared 1 base from V and 6 bases from J, leaving 10 bases between. The CDR3 region is CASSLSRLLEQYF. The CDR3 DNA follows: TGTGCCAGCAGTTTATCCCGACTGCTCGAGCAGTACTTC.